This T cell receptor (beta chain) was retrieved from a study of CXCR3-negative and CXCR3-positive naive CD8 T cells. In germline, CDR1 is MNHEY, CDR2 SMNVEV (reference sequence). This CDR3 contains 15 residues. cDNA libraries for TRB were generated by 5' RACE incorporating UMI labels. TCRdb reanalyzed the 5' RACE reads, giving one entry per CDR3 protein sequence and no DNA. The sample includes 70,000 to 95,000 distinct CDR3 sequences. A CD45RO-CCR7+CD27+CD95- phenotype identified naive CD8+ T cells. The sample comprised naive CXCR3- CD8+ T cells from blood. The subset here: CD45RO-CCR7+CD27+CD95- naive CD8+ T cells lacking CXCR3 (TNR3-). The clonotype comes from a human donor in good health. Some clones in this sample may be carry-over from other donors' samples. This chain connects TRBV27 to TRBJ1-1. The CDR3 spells CASSPIDPPGTEAFF.